This T cell receptor beta chain was documented in a study of cytomegalovirus exposure and HLA in healthy donors. General observations from the study: In an earlier analysis, in some 600 donors, most V segments appeared productive either ~87% or ~30% of the time.

The primer mix had 60 Vbeta and 13 Jbeta primers. The repertoire was sequenced with immunoSEQ multiplex PCR; TCRdb's copy has only in-frame clones and lacks some. This sample's clone table lists around 110,000 clones. The CDR3 extends over 14 amino acids. V lost 4 bases to trimming and J lost 6 bases; unmatched junction nucleotides: 6. Germline V CDR1 and CDR2: SGDLS, YYNGEE. With respect to this clone: Its cognate antigen is unknown.

Sequences were obtained from PBMCs. The TCR originated in a man between 40 and 49 years old in good health and CMV-seropositive. This chain joins TRBV9 and TRBJ2-1; TRBD2 agrees at 8 bases. In DNA, the CDR3 is TGTGCCAGCAGCCTATACGGGACTAGCAATGAGCAGTTCTTC. Translating it yields CASSLYGTSNEQFF.